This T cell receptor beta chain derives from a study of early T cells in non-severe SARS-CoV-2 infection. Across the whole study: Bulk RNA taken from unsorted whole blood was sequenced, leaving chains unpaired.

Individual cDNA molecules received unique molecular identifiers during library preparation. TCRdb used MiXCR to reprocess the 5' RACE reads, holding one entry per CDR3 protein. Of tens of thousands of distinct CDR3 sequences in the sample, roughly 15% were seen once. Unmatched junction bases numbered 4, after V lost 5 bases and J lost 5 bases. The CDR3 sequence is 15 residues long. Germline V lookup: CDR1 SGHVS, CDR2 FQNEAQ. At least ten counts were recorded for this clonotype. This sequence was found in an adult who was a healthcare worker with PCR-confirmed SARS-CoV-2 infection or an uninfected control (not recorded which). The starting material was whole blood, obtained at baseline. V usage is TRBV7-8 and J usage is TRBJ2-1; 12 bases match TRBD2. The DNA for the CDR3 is TGTGCCAGCAGCGCACGACTAGCGGGGGACAATGAGCAGTTCTTC. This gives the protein CASSARLAGDNEQFF.